The clone carrying this T cell receptor beta chain was seen a few times. The antigen is undetermined. Uncontrolled infections, other autoimmune diseases, pregnancy or lactation led to exclusion of patients. Out of 8.5 to 10 ml of fresh peripheral blood came the PBMCs. The entry originates in a study of T cells in Graves' hyperthyroidism and ophthalmopathy. Study-level results: The model foresaw ophthalmopathy a median around 6.4 months prior to onset. Blood also contained most expanded thyroid clonotypes above 0.001.

There were TCR beta CDR3 regions amplified from RNA transcripts. In the first-round RT-PCR of the TCR CDR3, the HTBI primer set was used. TCRdb independently ran MiXCR on the multiplex PCR reads; one entry per CDR3 protein. The sample lists over 700,000 distinct CDR3 sequences, around 39% occurring once. Per germline, CDR1 SNHLY and CDR2 FYNNEI. The CDR3 totals 11 residues. The V and J ends lost 5 bases and 9 bases respectively, with 11 bases between them. The sequenced material came from blood. The origin of this receptor is a man aged 18 to 30 with Graves' hyperthyroidism. The chain recombines TRBV2 with TRBJ2-7; D assignment may be TRBD1 or TRBD2 (5 bases each). The DNA for the CDR3 is TGTGCCAGCAGTACCCGGGGCGGGCAGTACTTC. It is translated as CASSTRGGQYF. The whole variable domain, remainder taken from reference TRBV2 and TRBJ2-7, is EPEVTQTPSHQVTQMGQEVILRCVPISNHLYFYWYRQILGQKVEFLVSFYNNEISEKSEIFDDQFSVERPDGSNFTLKIRSTKLEDSAMYFCASSTRGGQYFGPGTRLTVT.